The 10 T cell receptor beta chains in this list originate from one sample, sequenced in a study of shared clonotypes between healthy human individuals. Profiled with immunoSEQ multiplex PCR; TCRdb holds only in-frame clones, not every one. The sample has under 2.5 million clones; around 92% are singletons. The specimen was naive CD4+ T cells from PBMCs. Subset: CD45RA+ positively selected. The receptors were sampled from a man younger than 35 in good health. Some clones in this sample may be carry-over from other donors' samples.

This clone appeared a single time. J is TRBJ1-1 and V is TRBV21-1; the table's D call, TRBD1, has no DNA check behind it. TRBV21-1 is a documented pseudogene. The CDR3 is 13 amino acids. For the CDR3, the DNA is TGTGCCAGCAGCAAAACAGGATCCACTGAAGCTTTCTTT. It yields the protein CASSKTGSTEAFF.

A remark on this clone: Germline is not matched at one junction end, which may reflect a read error. This chain connects TRBV30 to TRBJ2-2; tentatively, D is TRBD1 (5 bases). This CDR3 has 13 amino acids. Germline V gene sequence: CDR1 GTSNPN, CDR2 SVGIG (reference sequence). CDR3 sequence: CAWSRVNAGELFF. CDR3 bases: TGTGCCTGGAGCAGGGTGAACGCCGGGGAGCTGTTTTTT.

CDR3 sequence reads: CASSSTGLAGGGSYNEQFF. CDR3 nucleotide sequence: TGTGCCAGCAGCTCCACCGGACTAGCGGGTGGCGGATCCTACAATGAGCAGTTCTTC. The chain uses TRBV7-9 and TRBJ2-1, with 11 nucleotides matching TRBD2. Per the germline V gene, CDR1 is SEHNR and CDR2 is FQNEAQ (reference sequence). V lost 4 bases to trimming and J lost 1 base; unmatched junction nucleotides: 12. CDR3 size: 19 residues.

The chain employs TRBV5-4 and TRBJ2-7; 10 bases align to TRBD2. CDR3 length equals 14 residues. Trimming at V came to 6 bases and at J to 3 bases, leaving 6 bases not matched to a gene. Germline-derived CDR1 and CDR2 are SGHNT and YYREEE (reference sequence). This CDR3 is CASKVQREGYEQYF. The CDR3 DNA follows: TGTGCCAGCAAAGTCCAGCGGGAGGGCTACGAGCAGTACTTC.

This clone was observed a handful of times. The J gene is TRBJ2-5, the V gene TRBV6-6, with 11 positions matching TRBD2. Per germline, CDR1 MNHNY and CDR2 SVGAGI (reference sequence). Losses at the gene ends were 5 bases for V and 2 bases for J; bases not matched to a gene: 1. This CDR3 has 14 amino acids. The CDR3 DNA follows: TGTGCCAGCAGTCGACTAGCGGGACAAGAGACCCAGTACTTC. Translation: CASSRLAGQETQYF.

The chain joins TRBV18 to TRBJ2-1, with D possibly matching TRBD2 (6 bases). The V gene lost 8 bases and the J gene lost 3 bases, with 11 bases spanning the gap. CDR3 length: 13 amino acids. Germline CDR1 KGHSH, CDR2 LQKENI. CDR3: CASTTGVYNEQFF. For the CDR3, the DNA is TGTGCCAGCACCACGGGGGTCTACAATGAGCAGTTCTTC.

This chain links TRBV6-5 with TRBJ2-3, with D possibly called TRBD1 or TRBD2 (5 bases each). CDR1 is MNHEY and CDR2 is SVGAGI in the germline V gene. The CDR3 extends over 14 amino acids. Trimming left V 5 bases short and J 4 bases short, with 13 bases between. CDR3 coding DNA: TGTGCCAGCAGTCAGGGTGGGCGGGCAGATACGCAGTATTTT. Its protein product is CASSQGGRADTQYF.

The chain uses TRBV29-1 and TRBJ2-7; D might be TRBD1 or TRBD2, each matching 5 bases. CDR1 is SQVTM and CDR2 is ANQGSEA in the germline V gene. Trimming shortened V by 5 bases and J by 0 bases, and 17 bases separated the two germline ends. The CDR3 runs to 15 residues. CDR3 region: CSVTTGTTSSYEQYF. The CDR3 DNA follows: TGCAGCGTTACGACCGGGACGACGAGCTCCTACGAGCAGTACTTC.

The chain carries TRBV5-4 and TRBJ2-7, with 14 bases that match TRBD2. CDR3 length equals 17 residues. Germline V gene data show CDR1 as SGHNT and CDR2 as YYREEE (reference sequence). V was pared by 4 bases and J by 6 bases, with 12 bases of the junction left unmatched. CDR3 nucleotides: TGTGCCAGCAGCACCGCCGGGACTAGCGGGAGTTTTATCGAGCAGTACTTC. It codes for CASSTAGTSGSFIEQYF.

The rearrangement links TRBV10-3 to TRBJ2-5; no clear D. The CDR3 loop spans 12 amino acids. The germline V gene has CDR1 ENHRY and CDR2 SYGVKD. The V end was cut by 1 base, the J end by 4 bases, with 4 bases between. DNA for the CDR3: TGTGCCATCAGTGAGTGGGGAGAGACCCAGTACTTC. It codes for CAISEWGETQYF.